A selection of T cell receptor beta chains follows, all from one sample in a study of cytomegalovirus exposure and HLA in healthy donors. Profiling relied on immunoSEQ multiplex PCR, and the TCRdb table lists in-frame clones only, not all of them. The sample lists 300,000 to 400,000 clones; nearly 90% were seen once. The sample taken for sequencing was PBMCs. These receptors were collected from a man under 40 in good health and CMV-seronegative. Each CDR3 is given with its conserved first and last residue. D genes are given only for firm matches. Size is omitted from some rows. Given values are once, few, many or a class for expanded clones.

size,V,D,J,CDR3,DNA
NA,TRBV11-2,NA,TRBJ2-5,CASSLVVPELAQGETQYF,TGTGCCAGCAGCTTAGTGGTCCCAGAACTAGCCCAGGGAGAGACCCAGTACTTC
NA,TRBV19,NA,TRBJ2-2,CASSIPRGTGELFF,TGTGCCAGTAGTATTCCGCGGGGTACCGGGGAGCTGTTTTTT
NA,TRBV6-5,NA,TRBJ1-2,CASRTQGILYGYTF,TGTGCCAGCAGGACCCAGGGGATCCTCTATGGCTACACCTTC
NA,TRBV5-4,TRBD1,TRBJ2-5,CASSLGQGSQETQYF,TGTGCCAGCAGCTTGGGACAGGGGTCCCAAGAGACCCAGTACTTC
NA,TRBV19,TRBD1,TRBJ2-6,CASSTTGVGYGANVLTF,TGTGCCAGTAGTACCACAGGGGTCGGATACGGGGCCAACGTCCTGACTTTC
NA,TRBV9,NA,TRBJ2-1,CASSVVDSSYNEQFF,TGTGCCAGCAGCGTAGTGGACAGTTCCTACAATGAGCAGTTCTTC
NA,TRBV6-4,TRBD2,TRBJ2-1,CASSLLAGEYNEQFF,TGTGCCAGCAGCCTCCTAGCGGGGGAATACAATGAGCAGTTCTTC
NA,TRBV7-8,TRBD1,TRBJ1-6,CASSSGQGGYNSPLHF,TGTGCCAGCAGCTCCGGACAGGGAGGATATAATTCACCCCTCCACTTT
NA,TRBV9,NA,TRBJ2-7,CASSVSAGATYEQYF,TGTGCCAGCAGCGTAAGTGCGGGGGCCACCTACGAGCAGTACTTC
NA,TRBV9,TRBD1,TRBJ2-5,CASSVHGQAEETQYF,TGTGCCAGCAGCGTACACGGACAGGCCGAAGAGACCCAGTACTTC
NA,TRBV5-4,TRBD1,TRBJ2-5,CASSLEPNRGQETQYF,TGTGCCAGCAGCTTGGAACCCAACAGGGGGCAAGAGACCCAGTACTTC
many,TRBV6-1,TRBD2,TRBJ2-2,CASSVEGLAGSGELFF,TGTGCCAGCAGTGTCGAGGGGCTAGCGGGGTCCGGGGAGCTGTTTTTT
NA,TRBV6-1,NA,TRBJ1-2,CASSGTPSRGSNYGYTF,TGTGCCAGCAGTGGCACTCCCTCCCGGGGGTCCAACTATGGCTACACCTTC
NA,TRBV6-5,NA,TRBJ2-5,CASNAGAGTQYF,TGTGCCAGCAACGCAGGTGCCGGGACCCAGTACTTC
NA,TRBV9,NA,TRBJ2-3,CASSSPSAAGESDTQYF,TGTGCCAGCAGCTCCCCATCTGCGGCAGGGGAATCGGATACGCAGTATTTT
once,TRBV5-6,TRBD1,TRBJ2-5,CASSGTGPFETQYF,TGTGCCAGCAGCGGGACAGGGCCTTTCGAGACCCAGTACTTC
once,TRBV7-9,TRBD1,TRBJ1-1,CASSLRGGENTEAFF,TGTGCCAGCAGCTTGAGAGGGGGCGAGAACACTGAAGCTTTCTTT
NA,TRBV19,NA,TRBJ1-5,CASSIVEQDNQPQHF,TGTGCCAGTAGTATAGTCGAACAGGACAATCAGCCCCAGCATTTT
NA,TRBV5-1,TRBD1,TRBJ2-5,CASSLGQGDETQYF,TGCGCCAGCAGCTTGGGACAGGGTGACGAGACCCAGTACTTC
NA,TRBV19,NA,TRBJ2-5,CASSGRDQETQYF,TGTGCCAGCAGTGGCCGTGACCAAGAGACCCAGTACTTC
NA,TRBV4-1,TRBD1,TRBJ1-2,CASSPGQGGRGYTF,TGCGCCAGCAGCCCAGGACAGGGAGGGAGAGGCTACACCTTC
once,TRBV19,NA,TRBJ1-2,CASSIYGNYGYTF,TGTGCCAGTAGTATTTACGGTAACTATGGCTACACCTTC
NA,TRBV19,TRBD1,TRBJ2-3,CASSTRTGAADTQYF,TGTGCCAGTAGTACCCGGACAGGGGCTGCAGATACGCAGTATTTT
NA,TRBV7-9,NA,TRBJ2-6,CASKRGYLGPGANVLTF,TGTGCCAGCAAACGGGGGTACCTCGGTCCTGGGGCCAACGTCCTGACTTTC
once,TRBV25-1,TRBD1,TRBJ2-2,CASTGTGNTGELFF,TGTGCCAGCACAGGGACAGGGAACACCGGGGAGCTGTTTTTT
NA,TRBV5-1,TRBD1,TRBJ2-2,CASSPWTGQGELFF,TGCGCCAGCAGCCCCTGGACAGGGCAGGGGGAGCTGTTTTTT
NA,TRBV1,NA,TRBJ1-2,CTSSQETKNYGYTF,TGCACCAGCAGCCAAGAAACAAAGAACTATGGCTACACCTTC
few,TRBV19,NA,TRBJ1-5,CASSLLNQPQHF,TGTGCCAGTAGCCTACTTAATCAGCCCCAGCATTTT
NA,TRBV25-1,TRBD1,TRBJ2-3,CASSDLTGFADTQYF,TGTGCCAGCAGTGACCTGACAGGGTTCGCGGATACGCAGTATTTT
NA,TRBV19,NA,TRBJ1-2,CASSIFELDYGYTF,TGTGCCAGTAGTATCTTTGAGTTGGACTATGGCTACACCTTC
few,TRBV7-2,NA,TRBJ2-7,CASSFKHHEQYF,TGTGCCAGCAGCTTTAAACACCACGAGCAGTACTTC
NA,TRBV15,NA,TRBJ1-1,CATSSQTGWGAFF,TGTGCCACCAGCAGCCAAACAGGGTGGGGAGCTTTCTTT
few,TRBV4-1,NA,TRBJ1-3,CASSQGGFAGNTIYF,TGCGCCAGCAGCCAAGGAGGATTCGCTGGAAACACCATATATTTT
NA,TRBV10-3,TRBD2,TRBJ2-2,CAISETGLADTGELFF,TGTGCCATCAGTGAGACCGGACTAGCTGACACCGGGGAGCTGTTTTTT
NA,TRBV4-3,NA,TRBJ2-7,CASSQDGSYEQYF,TGCGCCAGCAGCCAAGACGGTAGCTACGAGCAGTACTTC
NA,TRBV27,TRBD2,TRBJ2-2,CASQKRGGRAGELFF,TGTGCCAGCCAAAAGCGGGGGGGCCGCGCCGGGGAGCTGTTTTTT
once,TRBV5-1,NA,TRBJ2-5,CASSLTTGPETQYF,TGCGCCAGCAGCTTAACGACAGGTCCCGAGACCCAGTACTTC
NA,TRBV19,TRBD1,TRBJ2-7,CASSNRGPPYEQYF,TGTGCCAGTAGCAACAGGGGTCCTCCCTACGAGCAGTACTTC
NA,TRBV19,TRBD1,TRBJ2-1,CASSIGRTGYFNEQFF,TGTGCCAGTAGTATAGGTCGGACAGGGTATTTCAATGAGCAGTTCTTC
once,TRBV5-6,NA,TRBJ2-7,CASSQLGSATYEQYF,TGTGCCAGCAGCCAATTAGGGAGCGCAACCTACGAGCAGTACTTC
few,TRBV19,TRBD1,TRBJ2-7,CASRGRTGDPYEQYF,TGTGCCAGTAGAGGAAGGACAGGGGATCCCTACGAGCAGTACTTC
NA,TRBV4-1,NA,TRBJ1-1,CASSRTAIMNTEAFF,TGCGCCAGCAGCCGGACAGCCATCATGAACACTGAAGCTTTCTTT
NA,TRBV11-3,NA,TRBJ2-7,CASSSPQGHEQYF,TGTGCCAGCAGCTCCCCCCAGGGCCACGAGCAGTACTTC
NA,TRBV5-1,NA,TRBJ2-3,CASSLARSDTQYF,TGCGCCAGCAGCTTGGCTCGGTCTGATACGCAGTATTTT
NA,TRBV29-1,NA,TRBJ2-1,CSARNNEQFF,TGCAGCGCGCGAAACAATGAGCAGTTCTTC
NA,TRBV4-2,TRBD1,TRBJ2-5,CASSQVGGTGGFLETQYF,TGTGCCAGCAGCCAAGTTGGCGGGACAGGGGGCTTTCTGGAGACCCAGTACTTC
NA,TRBV5-1,TRBD1,TRBJ2-5,CASSQQGGAQETQYF,TGCGCCAGCAGCCAACAGGGGGGAGCCCAAGAGACCCAGTACTTC
NA,TRBV7-9,NA,TRBJ1-4,CASSLDGRGLREKLFF,TGTGCCAGCAGCTTGGACGGGAGGGGATTGAGGGAAAAACTGTTTTTT
once,TRBV10-3,TRBD1,TRBJ1-2,CAISESTGTRGYTF,TGTGCCATCAGTGAGTCGACAGGGACAAGAGGCTACACCTTC
NA,TRBV7-9,TRBD1,TRBJ1-4,CASSIGQGGNEKLFF,TGTGCCAGCAGCATCGGACAGGGAGGGAATGAAAAACTGTTTTTT
NA,TRBV9,NA,TRBJ2-3,CASSPAADF,TGTGCCAGCAGCCCTGCAGCGGATTTT
NA,TRBV5-1,TRBD1,TRBJ1-1,CASSPGTGGTEAFF,TGCGCCAGCAGCCCGGGGACAGGGGGCACTGAAGCTTTCTTT
NA,TRBV15,TRBD1,TRBJ1-2,CATSSYRGNYGYTF,TGTGCCACCAGTTCCTACAGGGGTAACTATGGCTACACCTTC
many,TRBV5-1,NA,TRBJ2-1,CASSLRSGNEQFF,TGCGCCAGCAGCTTAAGGAGTGGGAATGAGCAGTTCTTC
NA,TRBV5-1,NA,TRBJ2-2,CASSLGAGWSTGELFF,TGCGCCAGCAGCTTGGGGGCAGGGTGGAGCACCGGGGAGCTGTTTTTT
NA,TRBV6-1,TRBD1,TRBJ2-4,CASSVTTGNIQYF,TGTGCCAGCAGTGTAACGACAGGGAACATTCAGTACTTC